The 29 T cell receptor beta chains below come from one sample, sequenced in a study of blood T cell repertoires in COVID-19. Profiled with immunoSEQ multiplex PCR; TCRdb holds only in-frame clones, not every one. The profile shows more than 250,000 clones, more than 75% of them singletons. The sample consisted of PBMCs or T cells enriched from blood (not recorded which). The receptor set was obtained from a woman aged 18-29 years who had recovered from COVID-19.

Remarks on this clone: Other nucleotide sequences from this sample produce the same CDR3. V and J are TRBV9 and TRBJ2-2; 13 bases map to TRBD2. CDR3 length: 16 amino acids. V gave up 1 base and J gave up 5 bases; unmatched junction bases: 2. Germline lookup yields CDR1 SGDLS and CDR2 YYNGEE. CDR3 in amino acids: CASSVRLAGGTGELFF. DNA of the CDR3: TGTGCCAGCAGCGTAAGACTAGCGGGGGGAACCGGGGAGCTGTTTTTT.

This clone appeared a single time. The V and J genes are TRBV5-4 and TRBJ1-2; tentative D call: TRBD1 (6 bases). Trimming took 3 bases from V and 3 from J, leaving 12 bases between them. This CDR3 contains 14 residues. Germline-derived CDR1 and CDR2 are SGHNT and YYREEE (reference sequence). The CDR3 protein is CASSSGQTYYGYTF. CDR3 bases: TGTGCCAGCAGCTCAGGACAGACTTACTATGGCTACACCTTC.

This clone occurred a few times. The chain links TRBV7-8 to TRBJ2-7, with TRBD1 as a possible D gene (6 bases). This CDR3 region has 13 residues. The germline V and J ends were trimmed by 5 bases and 3 bases, with 11 bases remaining between them. The V gene's germline CDR1 is SGHVS and CDR2 FQNEAQ. The CDR3 sequence: CASSGRQVYEQYF. The CDR3 region has the DNA TGTGCCAGCAGCGGCCGACAGGTCTACGAGCAGTACTTC.

The gene calls are TRBV11-2 and TRBJ1-1; D not resolved. CDR3 length equals 15 residues. V was pared by 4 bases and J by 0 bases, with 12 bases between. Germline-derived CDR1 and CDR2 are SGHAT and FQNNGV. The CDR3 DNA follows: TGTGCCAGCAGCTCCCCGTCAGGAATGAACACTGAAGCTTTCTTT. Residues: CASSSPSGMNTEAFF.

The V and J genes are TRBV4-1 and TRBJ1-1; 8 bases match TRBD1. Trimming removed 5 bases from V and 8 bases from J; junction bases left unmatched: 13. The CDR3 consists of 15 residues. Germline CDR1 and CDR2: MGHRA and YSYEKL. This chain's CDR3 is CASSTGDLGDREAFF. As DNA, the CDR3 is TGCGCCAGCAGCACTGGGGACCTCGGGGACAGGGAAGCTTTCTTT.

A single count supports this clone. This chain uses TRBV6-5 with TRBJ1-2; TRBD1 matches 11 bases. Losses at the gene ends were 2 bases for V and 6 bases for J; bases not matched to a gene: 5. Germline CDR1 is MNHEY and CDR2 is SVGAGI. This CDR3 comprises 15 residues. The CDR3 DNA sequence: TGTGCCAGCAGTTACGGAGGACAGGGGGCGCATGGCTACACCTTC. Its protein product is CASSYGGQGAHGYTF.

The chain employs TRBV11-3 and TRBJ2-7, with D perhaps matching TRBD1 (5 bases). V was pared by 0 bases and J by 6 bases, with 15 bases between. From germline, CDR1 is SGHNT and CDR2 YENEEA. This CDR3 contains 15 residues. The CDR3 is CASSLEGRAVGEQYF. In DNA, the CDR3 is TGTGCCAGCAGCTTAGAAGGCAGGGCTGTGGGCGAGCAGTACTTC.

The gene calls are TRBV6-2 or TRBV6-3 and TRBJ2-7; the match to TRBD2 covers 9 bases. CDR3 size: 18 residues. The germline V gene has CDR1 MNHEY and CDR2 SVGEGT. With V trimmed by 0 bases and J by 0 bases, 9 bases remained unmatched. CDR3 amino acids: CASSYSKGNSGSSYEQYF. CDR3 in DNA: TGTGCCAGCAGTTACTCGAAGGGTAATAGCGGGAGCTCCTACGAGCAGTACTTC.

The V call is TRBV6-5, the J call TRBJ2-1; TRBD2 is a possible D gene (5 bases). The V and J ends lost 2 bases and 5 bases respectively, with 16 bases between them. This CDR3 comprises 16 residues. The V gene's germline CDR1 is MNHEY and CDR2 SVGAGI. The CDR3 sequence: CASSYTWVEGNNEQFF. CDR3 sequence (DNA): TGTGCCAGCAGTTACACGTGGGTAGAGGGAAACAATGAGCAGTTCTTC.

V is TRBV12-3 or TRBV12-4 and J is TRBJ1-5, with a possible D match to TRBD1 (5 bases). The CDR3 extends over 13 amino acids. With 1 base removed from V and 4 bases from J, the gap between germline ends came to 5 bases. This CDR3 reads CASSLDRNQPQHF. The CDR3 bases are TGTGCCAGCAGTTTAGACAGGAATCAGCCCCAGCATTTT.

The genes are TRBV4-1 and TRBJ1-3, with D maybe TRBD1 (5 bases). Deletions cut 0 bases from V and 3 bases from J, with 12 bases between. CDR1 MGHRA and CDR2 YSYEKL come from the germline V gene. This CDR3 comprises 16 residues. This chain's CDR3 is CASSQEKGVYGNTIYF. The DNA for the CDR3 is TGCGCCAGCAGCCAAGAGAAAGGGGTTTATGGAAACACCATATATTTT.

J is TRBJ2-2 and V is TRBV10-1; TRBD2 aligns across 8 bases. The germline gives CDR1 WNHNN, CDR2 SYGVQD (reference sequence). The V and J ends lost 8 bases and 5 bases, in that order; junction bases with no gene match: 7. This CDR3 contains 14 residues. The CDR3 loop reads CASRSGSGTGELFF. The CDR3 region has the DNA TGCGCCAGCCGGAGCGGGAGTGGAACCGGGGAGCTGTTTTTT.

This chain's CDR3 is CASSLIRVVTSRSTDTQYF. Here the CDR3 DNA reads TGTGCCAGCAGCTTAATAAGGGTCGTAACTAGTCGATCCACAGATACGCAGTATTTT. The rearrangement joins TRBV11-2 to TRBJ2-3, with TRBD2 as a possible D gene (5 bases). The CDR3 consists of 19 residues. Germline values: CDR1 SGHAT, CDR2 FQNNGV. V was trimmed by 2 bases and J by 2 bases, leaving 23 bases between them.

This chain connects TRBV11-2 to TRBJ2-7; tentative D call: TRBD1 (5 bases). The CDR3 is 14 amino acids. CDR1 is SGHAT and CDR2 is FQNNGV in the germline V gene. The ends were cut back, 3 bases at V and 4 bases at J, with 13 bases in the middle. CDR3 sequence (DNA): TGTGCCAGCAGCTTGGGGCCCCTTGGTTACGAGCAGTACTTC. Translating it yields CASSLGPLGYEQYF.

The genes are TRBV19 and TRBJ1-6, with 10 bases identical to TRBD1. The CDR3 has 19 amino acids. Germline V gene sequence: CDR1 LNHDA, CDR2 SQIVND (reference sequence). Trimming at V came to 3 bases and at J to 5 bases, leaving 13 bases not matched to a gene. The chain's CDR3 is CASSILTPGQGKHNSPLHF. For the CDR3, the DNA is TGTGCCAGTAGTATCTTGACACCGGGACAGGGGAAACATAATTCACCCCTCCACTTT.

This rearrangement joins TRBV3-1 (or the pseudogene TRBV3-2) to TRBJ1-1; the D is unclear. Germline V gene sequence: CDR1 LGHDT, CDR2 YNNKEL (reference sequence). The CDR3 has 14 amino acids. V lost 1 base and J lost 2, with 8 bases in between. CDR3 DNA: TGTGCCAGCAGCCAAGCGGGATATAACACTGAAGCTTTCTTT. It codes for CASSQAGYNTEAFF.

Notes on this clone: Other DNA sequences of this sample code for an identical CDR3. The chain couples TRBV7-9 to TRBJ2-7; possibly TRBD2 for D (5 bases). Germline-derived CDR1 and CDR2 are SEHNR and FQNEAQ (reference sequence). Trimming removed 4 bases from V and 0 bases from J, with 10 bases in between. The CDR3 runs 14 residues. CDR3 coding DNA: TGTGCCAGCAGCTCGCGGACTGGCTCCTACGAGCAGTACTTC. This translates into CASSSRTGSYEQYF.

The chain has TRBV5-1 and TRBJ2-1; 10 bases are a match to TRBD2. CDR1 is SGHRS and CDR2 is YFSETQ in the germline V gene. V lost 1 base to trimming and J lost 5 bases; unmatched junction nucleotides: 0. There are 14 residues in the CDR3. The DNA of the CDR3 is TGCGCCAGCAGCTTGACTAGCGGGAACAATGAGCAGTTCTTC. It yields the protein CASSLTSGNNEQFF.

The chain links TRBV7-2 to TRBJ2-3; D uncertain. The CDR3 totals 16 residues. Germline assignment: CDR1 SGHTA and CDR2 FQGNSA. The V gene lost 1 base and the J gene lost 0 bases, with 11 bases spanning the gap. CDR3 region: CASSLGALVSTDTQYF. The CDR3 coding sequence is TGTGCCAGCAGCTTAGGTGCACTGGTTAGCACAGATACGCAGTATTTT.

The chain uses TRBV11-3 and TRBJ2-7, with D perhaps matching TRBD1 (6 bases). V lost 5 bases to trimming and J lost 6 bases, with 14 bases between them. Germline values: CDR1 SGHNT, CDR2 YENEEA. The CDR3 has 13 residues. CDR3 DNA sequence: TGTGCCAGCAGCGTAGTCACAGGGAGCGAGCAGTACTTC. Translated, it gives CASSVVTGSEQYF. Full variable domain (remainder filled in from reference TRBV11-3 and TRBJ2-7): EAGVVQSPRYKIIEKKQPVAFWCNPISGHNTLYWYLQNLGQGPELLIRYENEEAVDDSQLPKDRFSAERLKGVDSTLKIQPAELGDSAVYLCASSVVTGSEQYFGPGTRLTVT.

This clone has only a few counts. The CDR3 DNA reads as TGTGCCACCTCACAGGGAGCTAACTATGGCTACACCTTC. Protein sequence: CATSQGANYGYTF. The chain recombines TRBV6-5 with TRBJ1-2, with D maybe TRBD1 (6 bases). V was pared by 10 bases and J by 0 bases, with 12 bases between. The CDR3 is 13 residues long. Germline CDR1 is MNHEY and CDR2 is SVGAGI.

This rearrangement joins TRBV11-3 to TRBJ2-2; D is possibly TRBD1 (6 bases). The CDR3 contains 19 residues. Germline CDR1 is SGHNT and CDR2 is YENEEA. Trimming stripped 1 base from V and 1 base from J, with 19 bases between. The CDR3 loop reads CASSLVGEPGAKNTGELFF. CDR3 sequence (DNA): TGTGCCAGCAGCTTAGTAGGGGAGCCAGGGGCAAAGAACACCGGGGAGCTGTTTTTT.

This clone was detected once. The rearrangement links TRBV30 to TRBJ2-7, with 9 positions matching TRBD1. The CDR3 runs to 15 residues. Trimming cost V 4 bases and J 2 bases; bases outside gene matches: 9. Germline CDR1 is GTSNPN and CDR2 is SVGIG (reference sequence). In DNA, the CDR3 is TGTGCCTGGACCAAGAAGGACAGGGGTGCCTACGAGCAGTACTTC. Translated: CAWTKKDRGAYEQYF.

This clone was seen more than once but under ten times. The chain combines TRBV5-4 with TRBJ2-6; possible D gene TRBD2, 6 bases. Germline V CDR1 and CDR2: SGHNT, YYREEE (reference sequence). This CDR3 region has 17 residues. V lost 4 bases and J 2 bases, leaving 16 bases between the germline ends. For the CDR3, the DNA is TGTGCCAGCAGCCCCCGACCGGGGGAGACTGGGGCCAACGTCCTGACTTTC. Residues: CASSPRPGETGANVLTF. The full variable domain, completed using reference TRBV5-4 and TRBJ2-6, is ETGVTQSPTHLIKTRGQQVTLRCSSQSGHNTVSWYQQALGQGPQFIFQYYREEENGRGNFPPRFSGLQFPNYSSELNVNALELDDSALYLCASSPRPGETGANVLTFGAGSRLTVL.

The CDR3 nucleotides are TGTGCCAGCACCCGGACAGGAACAGATACGCAGTATTTT. Translating gives CASTRTGTDTQYF. The J gene is TRBJ2-3, the V gene TRBV28, with TRBD1 identical over 7 bases. The CDR3 is made up of 13 amino acids. CDR1 and CDR2 (germline): MDHEN, SYDVKM. V was clipped by 7 bases and J by 3 bases; unmatched bases: 4.

The rearrangement uses TRBV27 and TRBJ2-3; 7 bases match TRBD2. The CDR3 has 17 residues. The germline gives CDR1 MNHEY, CDR2 SMNVEV (reference sequence). With 5 bases clipped from V and 2 bases from J, the junction kept 13 bases outside the gene matches. The DNA of the CDR3 is TGTGCCAGCAGTCCCCCGCTAGCGGAGTTGATCACAGATACGCAGTATTTT. This gives the protein CASSPPLAELITDTQYF.

The gene calls are TRBV5-6 and TRBJ1-2; 8 bases are a match to TRBD1. The CDR3 covers 17 residues. Germline lookup yields CDR1 SGHDT and CDR2 YYEEEE. V shed 2 bases and J 3 bases; nucleotides not matched to a gene: 12. The CDR3 sequence is CASSLTGQETWDYGYTF. Here the CDR3 DNA reads TGTGCCAGCAGCTTAACGGGACAGGAGACATGGGACTATGGCTACACCTTC.

The chain recombines TRBV5-4 with TRBJ2-7; a weak D match, TRBD2 (6 bases). In germline, CDR1 is SGHNT, CDR2 YYREEE (reference sequence). This CDR3 spans 14 amino acids. Trimming took off 3 bases at V and 2 bases at J, with 12 bases between the two ends. The CDR3 nucleotides read TGTGCCAGCAGCTCCCGTGGAGGGGCCTACGAGCAGTACTTC. Protein product: CASSSRGGAYEQYF.

This chain links TRBV7-9 with TRBJ1-1, with 8 bases identical to TRBD1. This CDR3 comprises 16 residues. Germline CDR1 reads SEHNR; CDR2 reads FQNEAQ (reference sequence). The ends lost 2 bases at V and 6 bases at J; junction bases unmatched: 11. CDR3 sequence reads: CASSLILGQGAPEAFF. CDR3 bases: TGTGCCAGCAGCTTAATTCTAGGACAGGGAGCCCCTGAAGCTTTCTTT.